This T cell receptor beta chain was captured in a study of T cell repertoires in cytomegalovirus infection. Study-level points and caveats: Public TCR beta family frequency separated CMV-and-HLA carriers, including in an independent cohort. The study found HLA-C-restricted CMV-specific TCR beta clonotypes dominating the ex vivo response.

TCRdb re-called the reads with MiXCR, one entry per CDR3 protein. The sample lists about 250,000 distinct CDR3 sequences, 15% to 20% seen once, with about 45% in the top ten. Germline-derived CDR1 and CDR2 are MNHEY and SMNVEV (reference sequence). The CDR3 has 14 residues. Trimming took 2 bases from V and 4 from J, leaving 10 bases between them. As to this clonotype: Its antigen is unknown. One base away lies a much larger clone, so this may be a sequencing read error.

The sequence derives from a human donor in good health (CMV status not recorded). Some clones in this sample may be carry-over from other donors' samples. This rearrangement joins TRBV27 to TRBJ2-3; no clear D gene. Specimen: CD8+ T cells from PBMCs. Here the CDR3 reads CASSLQEWADTQYF. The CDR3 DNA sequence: TGTGCCAGCAGTTTACAGGAGTGGGCAGATACGCAGTATTTT.